Listed below are T cell receptor beta chains from one sample, sequenced in a study of T cell repertoires in cytomegalovirus infection. Their antigens remain unidentified. TCRdb re-analysed the reads in MiXCR, keeping a single row per CDR3 protein. The repertoire holds about 83,000 distinct CDR3 sequences, with 25% to 30% as singletons. The material was CD8+ T cells from cultured PBMCs, obtained from culture after CMV antigen stimulation. These receptors all come from a human donor in good health (CMV status not recorded). Some clones in this sample may be carry-over from other donors' samples. Both conserved end residues are part of each CDR3. A D gene is named only where the DNA matches it firmly. Clone size, where shown, is once, few, many, or a class for clones that have expanded.

j_gene	v_gene	abundance	d_gene	len	CDR3aa	CDR3nt
TRBJ2-2	TRBV28	.	.	16	CASSLFWSRNTGELFF	TGTGCCAGCAGTTTATTTTGGAGCCGGAACACCGGGGAGCTGTTTTTT
TRBJ1-1	TRBV5-4	.	.	12	CASSQYNTEAFF	TGTGCCAGCAGCCAATACAACACTGAAGCTTTCTTT
TRBJ2-1	TRBV7-2	many	.	15	CASSLRGASYNEQFF	TGTGCCAGCAGCTTACGGGGGGCCTCCTACAATGAGCAGTTCTTC
TRBJ1-2	TRBV20-1	.	.	18	CSAKKRYRAVSANYGYTF	TGCAGTGCTAAAAAACGATATAGGGCAGTGTCAGCTAACTATGGCTACACCTTC
TRBJ2-7	TRBV11-1	.	TRBD1	17	CASSLRRGTGSSYEQYF	TGTGCCAGCAGCCTAAGGAGAGGGACAGGGAGTTCCTACGAGCAGTACTTC
TRBJ2-5	TRBV5-6	.	.	14	CASSSPLYQETQYF	TGTGCCAGCAGCTCACCCCTGTACCAAGAGACCCAGTACTTC
TRBJ2-1	TRBV7-2	many	TRBD2	14	CASSTGGGNNEQFF	TGTGCCAGCAGCACGGGGGGGGGTAATAATGAGCAGTTCTTC
TRBJ2-7	TRBV27	few	TRBD1	15	CASSSIGTGNYEQYF	TGTGCCAGCAGTTCTATTGGGACAGGGAACTACGAGCAGTACTTC
TRBJ1-1	TRBV15	few	.	14	CATSRGKADTEAFF	TGTGCCACCAGCAGAGGGAAAGCGGACACTGAAGCTTTCTTT
TRBJ1-2	TRBV27	few	.	13	CASSRRDNYGYTF	TGTGCCAGCAGTAGAAGAGATAACTATGGCTACACCTTC
TRBJ1-5	TRBV7-6	few	TRBD1	15	CASSPGQGSNQPQHF	TGTGCCAGCAGCCCTGGACAGGGGAGCAATCAGCCCCAGCATTTT
TRBJ2-7	TRBV5-1	.	.	15	CASSLSAGTFYEQYF	TGCGCCAGCAGCTTGTCGGCAGGGACCTTCTACGAGCAGTACTTC
TRBJ2-3	TRBV6-5	few	.	13	CAGQRGSTDTQYF	TGTGCCGGACAAAGGGGGAGCACAGATACGCAGTATTTT
TRBJ1-1	TRBV18	.	.	16	CASSPLPGGWDTEAFF	TGTGCCAGCTCACCTCTCCCGGGGGGGTGGGACACTGAAGCTTTCTTT
TRBJ1-1	TRBV4-1	few	.	14	CASSTPEWDTEAFF	TGCGCCAGCAGCACCCCGGAGTGGGACACTGAAGCTTTCTTT
TRBJ2-7	TRBV27	.	.	13	CASMTRDTYEQYF	TGTGCCAGCATGACCCGTGACACCTACGAGCAGTACTTC
TRBJ1-1	TRBV10-2	few	.	14	CASSESRTITEAFF	TGCGCCAGCAGTGAGTCTAGGACAATCACTGAAGCTTTCTTT
TRBJ2-2	TRBV19	.	.	11	CASSIPGELFF	TGTGCCAGTAGTATACCCGGGGAGCTGTTTTTT
TRBJ1-2	TRBV19	many	.	17	CASTTDGGRTRGYGYTF	TGTGCCAGTACGACGGACGGAGGCAGGACCCGGGGCTATGGCTACACCTTC
TRBJ2-3	TRBV9	.	.	15	CASSAGPPGPDTQYF	TGTGCCAGCAGCGCGGGACCCCCAGGGCCAGATACGCAGTATTTT
TRBJ2-1	TRBV27	.	.	13	CASSLGRYNEQFF	TGTGCCAGCAGTTTAGGCAGGTACAATGAGCAGTTCTTC
TRBJ2-1	TRBV6-1	many	.	16	CASTGDWRGLISGQFF	TGTGCCAGCACCGGAGACTGGCGGGGTTTAATTAGCGGGCAGTTCTTC
TRBJ2-1	TRBV7-6	many	TRBD2	15	CASSPTGGYYNEQFF	TGTGCCAGCAGCCCCACGGGGGGGTACTACAATGAGCAGTTCTTC
TRBJ2-1	TRBV19	.	.	17	CASSRGTAGGIYNEQFF	TGTGCCAGTAGTCGGGGGACAGCCGGGGGGATCTACAATGAGCAGTTCTTC
TRBJ2-1	TRBV15	.	.	14	CAIQGTPIYNEQFF	TGTGCCATTCAGGGGACACCCATTTACAATGAGCAGTTCTTC
TRBJ2-7	TRBV7-9	many	TRBD1	15	CASSIGQERVDEQYF	TGTGCCAGCAGCATTGGACAGGAACGCGTGGACGAGCAGTACTTC
TRBJ2-2	TRBV20-1	.	.	16	CSARDFRGTNTGELFF	TGCAGTGCTAGAGATTTCAGAGGGACGAACACCGGGGAGCTGTTTTTT
TRBJ2-6	TRBV7-9	.	TRBD1	20	CASSRGAGGYGDSGANVLTF	TGTGCCAGCAGCCGTGGGGCAGGGGGATATGGTGACTCTGGGGCCAACGTCCTGACTTTC
TRBJ2-7	TRBV7-6	.	.	13	CASSVLSGYEQYF	TGTGCCAGCAGCGTTTTAAGCGGCTACGAGCAGTACTTC
TRBJ1-2	TRBV2	.	.	13	CASGTRDPGGYTF	TGTGCCAGCGGCACACGGGATCCGGGAGGCTACACCTTC
TRBJ1-1	TRBV2	.	.	14	CASSEWGVGTEAFF	TGTGCCAGCAGTGAATGGGGGGTTGGCACTGAAGCTTTCTTT
TRBJ1-5	TRBV28	few	.	12	CASSAPNQPQHF	TGTGCCAGCAGCGCCCCAAATCAGCCCCAGCATTTT
TRBJ2-3	TRBV7-8	.	TRBD2	19	CASSSGTSGDPEGTDTQYF	TGTGCCAGCAGCTCCGGGACTAGCGGGGACCCCGAGGGAACCGATACGCAGTATTTT
TRBJ2-7	TRBV6-6	many	.	12	CASSFEKYEQYF	TGTGCCAGCAGTTTTGAGAAATACGAGCAGTACTTC
TRBJ2-2	TRBV7-9	few	.	16	CASSPQPNANTGELFF	TGTGCCAGCAGCCCACAGCCAAACGCGAACACCGGGGAGCTGTTTTTT
TRBJ2-7	TRBV4-1	.	.	13	CASSQAAGPEQYF	TGCGCCAGCAGCCAAGCGGCGGGGCCCGAGCAGTACTTC
TRBJ2-7	TRBV7-9	few	.	14	CASSLVTDPSEQYF	TGTGCCAGCAGCTTAGTCACGGATCCCTCCGAGCAGTACTTC
TRBJ1-5	TRBV12-3/TRBV12-4	.	TRBD1	14	CASSAGQGAQPQHF	TGTGCCAGCAGCGCCGGGCAGGGGGCACAGCCCCAGCATTTT
TRBJ2-5	TRBV27	.	.	16	CASSPHELVGAETQYF	TGTGCCAGCAGTCCCCACGAGCTCGTCGGTGCAGAGACCCAGTACTTC
TRBJ1-5	TRBV27	.	.	15	CASSLGSSGGQPQHF	TGTGCCAGCAGTTTGGGGAGCTCGGGGGGTCAGCCCCAGCATTTT
TRBJ1-1	TRBV12-3/TRBV12-4	few	.	13	CASSSRDTPEAFF	TGTGCCAGCAGTTCCCGGGACACCCCTGAAGCTTTCTTT
TRBJ1-5	TRBV7-2	many	.	14	CASSPIPRNQPQHF	TGTGCCAGCAGCCCAATACCCAGAAATCAGCCCCAGCATTTT
TRBJ1-1	TRBV27	.	.	14	CASSLSGGRTEAFF	TGTGCCAGCAGTTTATCCGGGGGGCGGACTGAAGCTTTCTTT
TRBJ2-7	TRBV10-3	.	.	14	CAINGGPGDYEQYF	TGTGCCATCAACGGAGGGCCAGGGGACTACGAGCAGTACTTC
TRBJ1-5	TRBV27	.	.	14	CASSFGGSNQPQHF	TGTGCCAGCAGTTTCGGCGGTAGCAATCAGCCCCAGCATTTT
TRBJ1-1	TRBV28	.	TRBD1	12	CASSRTGVRAFF	TGTGCCAGCAGCCGAACAGGGGTGCGAGCTTTCTTT
TRBJ1-2	TRBV12-3/TRBV12-4	.	TRBD1	16	CASSLRDSLTNYGYTF	TGTGCCAGCAGTCTGCGGGACAGCCTCACGAACTATGGCTACACCTTC
TRBJ1-1	TRBV6-6	many	.	12	CASSYSGSEAFF	TGTGCCAGCAGTTACTCTGGGTCTGAAGCTTTCTTT
TRBJ2-1	TRBV19	few	TRBD2	15	CASSIGTSGFNEQFF	TGTGCCAGTAGTATAGGGACTAGCGGTTTCAATGAGCAGTTCTTC
TRBJ2-1	TRBV7-3	few	TRBD1	15	CASSLRDSSYNEQFF	TGTGCCAGCAGCCTCCGGGACAGCTCCTACAATGAGCAGTTCTTC
TRBJ2-5	TRBV6-5	.	TRBD2	15	CASSWAGGYQETQYF	TGTGCCAGCAGCTGGGCGGGGGGTTACCAAGAGACCCAGTACTTC